These 18 T cell receptor beta chains originate from one sample sequenced in a study of cytomegalovirus exposure and HLA in healthy donors. Vbeta (60) and Jbeta (13) primers were used in the PCR. Here immunoSEQ multiplex PCR was the method, and the copy in TCRdb shows in-frame clones only, minus some. The data show approximately 100,000 clones, 74% seen once. The specimen was PBMCs. The source is a human donor in good health.

The chain combines TRBV30 with TRBJ2-7, with TRBD1 as a possible D gene (5 bases). This CDR3 spans 11 amino acids. CDR1 GTSNPN and CDR2 SVGIG come from the germline V gene (reference sequence). V lost 3 bases to trimming and J lost 3 bases, with 6 bases between them. Written as DNA, the CDR3 is TGTGCCTGGAGGGACAACTACGAGCAGTACTTC. Its protein is CAWRDNYEQYF.

The V and J genes are TRBV29-1 and TRBJ1-5; 8 bases are shared with TRBD1. Germline CDR1 reads SQVTM; CDR2 reads ANQGSEA. V lost 4 bases, J lost 6 bases, and 5 bases stayed unmatched. This CDR3 has 13 amino acids. The CDR3 coding sequence is TGCAGCGTTGGGCCAGGGGGCCTTCAGCCCCAGCATTTT. Translation gives CSVGPGGLQPQHF. Combining the CDR3 with reference TRBV29-1 and TRBJ1-5 gives the whole variable domain SAVISQKPSRDICQRGTSLTIQCQVDSQVTMMFWYRQQPGQSLTLIATANQGSEATYESGFVIDKFPISRPNLTFSTLTVSNMSPEDSSIYLCSVGPGGLQPQHFGDGTRLSIL.

The chain carries TRBV27 and TRBJ2-7; tentative D call: TRBD2 (6 bases). Trimming shortened V by 5 bases and J by 5 bases, and 22 bases separated the two germline ends. In germline, CDR1 is MNHEY, CDR2 SMNVEV (reference sequence). The CDR3 length is 16 residues. In DNA, the CDR3 is TGTGCCAGCAGTCAACGGCGCGGGGTTATTTCGGACGAGCAGTACTTC. Translating gives CASSQRRGVISDEQYF.

The V gene is TRBV4-2, the J gene TRBJ2-7, with TRBD2 matching over 7 bases. Germline values: CDR1 LGHNA, CDR2 YNFKEQ. V shed 0 bases, J shed 4 bases, and the junction held 6 bases outside the gene matches. This CDR3 has 15 residues. The CDR3 region has the DNA TGTGCCAGCAGCCAAGATCGGGGAGGGAATTACGAGCAGTACTTC. This gives the protein CASSQDRGGNYEQYF.

The chain carries TRBV5-1 and TRBJ2-7; 11 bases map to TRBD2. V lost 5 bases and J lost 1; bases outside the gene matches: 5. CDR3 length: 15 residues. In germline, CDR1 is SGHRS, CDR2 YFSETQ. CDR3 bases: TGCGCCAGCAGACCTACTAGCGGGAGTTCCTACGAGCAGTACTTC. Residues: CASRPTSGSSYEQYF.

This clone has only one observation. The J gene is TRBJ1-6, the V gene TRBV7-9, with D unclear. The CDR3 length is 14 residues. The germline V gene has CDR1 SEHNR and CDR2 FQNEAQ (reference sequence). The V end was cut by 0 bases, the J end by 6 bases, with 6 bases between. The CDR3 protein is CASSLAQANSPLHF. The DNA of the CDR3 is TGTGCCAGCAGCTTAGCTCAGGCTAATTCACCCCTCCACTTT. Using reference TRBV7-9 and TRBJ1-6 for the parts outside the CDR3, the full variable domain is DTGVSQNPRHKITKRGQNVTFRCDPISEHNRLYWYRQTLGQGPEFLTYFQNEAQLEKSRLLSDRFSAERPKGSFSTLEIQRTEQGDSAMYLCASSLAQANSPLHFGNGTRLTVT.

J is TRBJ1-4 and V is TRBV5-1, with D perhaps TRBD1 (5 bases). Germline values: CDR1 SGHRS, CDR2 YFSETQ. The CDR3 consists of 17 residues. Trimming stripped 1 base from V and 4 bases from J, with 17 bases between. The CDR3 sequence: CASSLQGRAGDNEKLFF. CDR3 bases: TGCGCCAGCAGCTTGCAGGGCCGCGCGGGAGATAATGAAAAACTGTTTTTT.

This clone came up a few times. The chain links TRBV28 to TRBJ2-7; 10 positions match TRBD2. Germline loops: CDR1 MDHEN, CDR2 SYDVKM. The CDR3 consists of 15 residues. Trimming at V came to 2 bases and at J to 4 bases, leaving 5 bases not matched to a gene. DNA of the CDR3: TGTGCCAGCAGTTTACTAGCGGGAGTAGCGTACGAGCAGTACTTC. Its translation: CASSLLAGVAYEQYF. Complete variable domain (other parts from reference TRBV28 and TRBJ2-7): DVKVTQSSRYLVKRTGEKVFLECVQDMDHENMFWYRQDPGLGLRLIYFSYDVKMKEKGDIPEGYSVSREKKERFSLILESASTNQTSMYLCASSLLAGVAYEQYFGPGTRLTVT.

This CDR3 reads CASSSTGTNTGELFF. CDR3 bases: TGTGCCAGCAGCTCCACAGGGACAAACACCGGGGAGCTGTTTTTT. V and J are TRBV7-8 and TRBJ2-2; D is possibly TRBD1 (6 bases). CDR3 length: 15 residues. V shed 4 bases and J shed 2 bases, with 11 bases lying between them. From germline, CDR1 is SGHVS and CDR2 FQNEAQ.

The genes are TRBV28 and TRBJ1-4; the match to TRBD1 covers 7 bases. Germline CDR1 reads MDHEN; CDR2 reads SYDVKM. Trimming cost V 5 bases and J 5 bases; bases outside gene matches: 8. The CDR3 totals 15 residues. CDR3 nucleotide sequence: TGTGCCAGCAGTCTCACAGGGGCCCAGAATGAAAAACTGTTTTTT. This gives the protein CASSLTGAQNEKLFF.

This clone appeared a single time. The genes are TRBV5-1 and TRBJ2-3; 7 bases align to TRBD1. Trimming at V came to 4 bases and at J to 2 bases, leaving 7 bases not matched to a gene. The CDR3 is made up of 15 amino acids. Germline V gene lookup returns CDR1 SGHRS and CDR2 YFSETQ. CDR3 region: CASSLGDRVTDTQYF. Here the CDR3 DNA reads TGCGCCAGCAGCCTGGGGGACAGAGTCACAGATACGCAGTATTTT.

The J gene is TRBJ2-6, the V gene TRBV7-3; 7 nucleotides align to TRBD1. The V and J ends lost 4 bases and 4 bases, in that order; junction bases with no gene match: 10. CDR1 and CDR2 (germline): SGHTA, FQGTGA. CDR3 length: 17 residues. CDR3 residues: CASSSQTGKAGANVLTF. The CDR3 bases are TGTGCCAGCAGCTCCCAGACAGGGAAGGCCGGGGCCAACGTCCTGACTTTC.

This chain joins TRBV4-1 and TRBJ2-5; D is possibly TRBD2 (6 bases). Germline V gene lookup returns CDR1 MGHRA and CDR2 YSYEKL. CDR3 length: 15 amino acids. Trimming left V 1 base short and J 6 bases short, with 15 bases between. CDR3 protein: CASSQVSEGEKTQYF. The CDR3 region has the DNA TGCGCCAGCAGCCAAGTTTCGGAGGGCGAGAAGACCCAGTACTTC.

V usage is TRBV9 and J usage is TRBJ1-1; D is perhaps TRBD1 (5 bases). The CDR3 runs 12 residues. Germline-derived CDR1 and CDR2 are SGDLS and YYNGEE. The ends were cut back, 5 bases at V and 4 bases at J, with 9 bases in the middle. In DNA form, the CDR3 reads TGTGCCAGCAGTCGTGGGGCCACTGAAGCTTTCTTT. This sequence encodes CASSRGATEAFF.

This clone was seen a handful of times. The V and J genes are TRBV5-4 and TRBJ1-1, with 9 bases identical to TRBD1. Germline assignment: CDR1 SGHNT and CDR2 YYREEE (reference sequence). With 4 bases clipped from V and 5 bases from J, the junction kept 6 bases outside the gene matches. This CDR3 comprises 14 residues. The CDR3 coding sequence is TGTGCCAGCAGCGGGTGGGACAGGGTTACTGAAGCTTTCTTT. Its translation: CASSGWDRVTEAFF.

CDR3: CASSPRLGGETQYF. The CDR3 DNA reads TGTGCCAGCTCACCGAGACTAGGAGGGGAGACCCAGTACTTC. The chain carries TRBV18 and TRBJ2-5, with D perhaps TRBD2 (6 bases). CDR3 size: 14 residues. V lost 3 bases and J 5 bases, leaving 13 bases between the germline ends. Germline CDR1 reads KGHSH; CDR2 reads LQKENI.

This clone was found a few times. The genes are TRBV30 and TRBJ2-7, with a possible D match to TRBD2 (6 bases). The CDR3 has 14 residues. The V gene lost 5 bases and the J gene lost 3 bases, with 17 bases spanning the gap. Germline CDR1 and CDR2: GTSNPN and SVGIG (reference sequence). The CDR3 region is CAWEGSGGNYEQYF. CDR3 nucleotides: TGTGCCTGGGAGGGGTCTGGGGGGAACTACGAGCAGTACTTC.

The J gene is TRBJ2-7, the V gene TRBV2, with a tentative D call TRBD1 (6 bases). The CDR3 is 12 amino acids. The V gene lost 8 bases and the J gene lost 5 bases, with 13 bases spanning the gap. Germline CDR1 reads SNHLY; CDR2 reads FYNNEI. The chain's CDR3 is CASYRVKNEQYF. The CDR3 DNA reads TGTGCCAGCTACAGGGTTAAAAACGAGCAGTACTTC.